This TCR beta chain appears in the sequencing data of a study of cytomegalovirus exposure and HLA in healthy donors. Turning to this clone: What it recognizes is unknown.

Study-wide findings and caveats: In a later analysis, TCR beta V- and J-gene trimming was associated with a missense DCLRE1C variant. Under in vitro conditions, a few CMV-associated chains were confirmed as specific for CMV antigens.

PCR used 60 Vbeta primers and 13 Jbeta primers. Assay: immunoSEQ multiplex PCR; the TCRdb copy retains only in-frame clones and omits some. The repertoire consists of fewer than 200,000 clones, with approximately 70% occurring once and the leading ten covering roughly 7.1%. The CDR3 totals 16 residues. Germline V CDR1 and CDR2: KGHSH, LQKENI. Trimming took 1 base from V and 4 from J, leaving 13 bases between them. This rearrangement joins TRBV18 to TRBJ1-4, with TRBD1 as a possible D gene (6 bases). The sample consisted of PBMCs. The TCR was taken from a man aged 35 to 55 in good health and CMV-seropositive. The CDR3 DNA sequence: TGTGCCAGCTCACCACTCACCGGACAGAGTAATGAAAAACTGTTTTTT. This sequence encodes CASSPLTGQSNEKLFF.